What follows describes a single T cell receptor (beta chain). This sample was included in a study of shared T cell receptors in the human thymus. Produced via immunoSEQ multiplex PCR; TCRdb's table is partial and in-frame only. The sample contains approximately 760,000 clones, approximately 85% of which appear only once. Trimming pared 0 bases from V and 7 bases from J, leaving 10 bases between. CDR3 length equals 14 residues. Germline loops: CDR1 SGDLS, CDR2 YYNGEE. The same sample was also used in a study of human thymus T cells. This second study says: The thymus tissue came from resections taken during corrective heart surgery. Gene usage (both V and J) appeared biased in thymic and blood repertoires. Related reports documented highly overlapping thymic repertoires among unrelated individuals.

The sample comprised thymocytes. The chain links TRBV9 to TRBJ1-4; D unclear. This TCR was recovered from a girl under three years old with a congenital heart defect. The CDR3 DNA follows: TGTGCCAGCAGCGTAGCCAAGGAGAGTGAAAAACTGTTTTTT. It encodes CASSVAKESEKLFF. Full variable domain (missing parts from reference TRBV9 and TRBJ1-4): DSGVTQTPKHLITATGQRVTLRCSPRSGDLSVYWYQQSLDQGLQFLIQYYNGEERAKGNILERFSAQQFPDLHSELNLSSLELGDSALYFCASSVAKESEKLFFGSGTQLSVL.